Below are 26 T cell receptor beta chains sequenced from a single sample in a study of beta chain features in type 1 diabetes. Expressed TCRB transcripts were sequenced because the entire RNA isolate underwent reverse transcription. The protocol was immunoSEQ multiplex PCR, while the TCRdb copy is restricted to in-frame clones and leaves out a portion. Here the sample spans 350,000 to 450,000 clones, about 16% being singletons. The sequenced material came from naive CD4+ T cells from blood. The receptor set was obtained from a woman younger than 30 in good health.

This rearrangement joins TRBV11-3 to TRBJ2-7, with no clear D. Trimming left V 5 bases short and J 3 bases short, with 14 bases between. Germline V gene lookup returns CDR1 SGHNT and CDR2 YENEEA. The CDR3 length is 14 residues. DNA for the CDR3: TGTGCCAGCAGCCAAGGCGGTGTTTTCTACGAGCAGTACTTC. It codes for CASSQGGVFYEQYF.

The chain couples TRBV11-2 to TRBJ2-2; D may be TRBD1 (6 bases). The CDR3 extends over 16 amino acids. Per germline, CDR1 SGHAT and CDR2 FQNNGV. Between the trimmed V and J ends, which lost 0 bases and 8 bases, there was a span of 16 bases. In DNA form, the CDR3 reads TGTGCCAGCAGCTTAGATCAGGACAGACCGAGGGGGGAGCTGTTTTTT. This sequence encodes CASSLDQDRPRGELFF.

The V and J genes are TRBV9 and TRBJ2-7; TRBD2 aligns across 10 bases. The germline V gene has CDR1 SGDLS and CDR2 YYNGEE. The CDR3 length is 16 residues. Unmatched junction bases numbered 7, after V lost 2 bases and J lost 2 bases. CDR3 region: CASSVSGLARTYEQYF. The CDR3 DNA reads as TGTGCCAGCAGCGTTTCGGGACTAGCGCGAACCTACGAGCAGTACTTC. Full variable domain (missing parts from reference TRBV9 and TRBJ2-7): DSGVTQTPKHLITATGQRVTLRCSPRSGDLSVYWYQQSLDQGLQFLIQYYNGEERAKGNILERFSAQQFPDLHSELNLSSLELGDSALYFCASSVSGLARTYEQYFGPGTRLTVT.

This clone was observed a handful of times. The V gene is TRBV13, the J gene TRBJ2-7, with TRBD2 matching 12 bases. Germline V gene lookup returns CDR1 PRHDT and CDR2 FYEKMQ (reference sequence). This CDR3 comprises 15 residues. V was pared by 3 bases and J by 4 bases, with 4 bases of the junction left unmatched. The CDR3 region has the DNA TGTGCCAGCAGCTTGACTAGCGGGAGTAAGTACGAGCAGTACTTC. It specifies CASSLTSGSKYEQYF.

This chain uses TRBV28 with TRBJ1-1; D unresolved. CDR1 and CDR2 (germline): MDHEN, SYDVKM. V lost 3 bases and J 0 bases, leaving 8 bases between the germline ends. The CDR3 has 14 amino acids. CDR3 region: CASSFVHLNTEAFF. The CDR3 region has the DNA TGTGCCAGCAGTTTTGTACACCTGAACACTGAAGCTTTCTTT.

Details on this clone: The same CDR3 arises from other DNA sequences in this sample as well. This rearrangement joins TRBV5-1 to TRBJ2-5, with D possibly TRBD1 on 5 matching bases. The V and J ends lost 0 bases and 5 bases respectively, with 11 bases between them. CDR3 size: 14 residues. Germline assignment: CDR1 SGHRS and CDR2 YFSETQ. The CDR3 spells CASSLEAGRETQYF. CDR3 sequence (DNA): TGCGCCAGCAGCTTGGAGGCAGGGCGGGAGACCCAGTACTTC.

Only a few counts were recorded for this clone. The chain employs TRBV29-1 and TRBJ2-7; TRBD2 matches at 7 bases. V shed 5 bases, J shed 3 bases, and the junction held 4 bases outside the gene matches. The CDR3 loop spans 12 amino acids. Looked up from germline, CDR1 is SQVTM and CDR2 is ANQGSEA. The chain's CDR3 is CSVKTSRYEQYF. In DNA, the CDR3 is TGCAGCGTTAAGACTAGCCGCTACGAGCAGTACTTC.

This clone was picked up a small number of times. V is TRBV30 and J is TRBJ2-3, with TRBD1 identical over 8 bases. Germline V gives CDR1 GTSNPN, CDR2 SVGIG (reference sequence). The CDR3 totals 16 residues. Trimming at V came to 5 bases and at J to 3 bases, leaving 13 bases not matched to a gene. The DNA of the CDR3 is TGTGCCTGGGGCAGGGGGCCGAACTATCTAACAGATACGCAGTATTTT. It translates to CAWGRGPNYLTDTQYF.

V is TRBV11-1 and J is TRBJ2-1; D remains ambiguous. In germline, CDR1 is SGHAT, CDR2 FQDESV (reference sequence). The CDR3 runs to 11 residues. V was trimmed by 7 bases and J by 9 bases, leaving 10 bases between them. As DNA, the CDR3 is TGTGCCAGCACCCGCGGTGGTGAGCAGTTCTTC. Translation: CASTRGGEQFF.

This clone was seen only a few times. This chain joins TRBV30 and TRBJ1-5; tentatively, D is TRBD1 (6 bases). The CDR3 runs to 13 residues. V was clipped by 1 base and J by 9 bases, with 13 bases between them. Germline-derived CDR1 and CDR2 are GTSNPN and SVGIG (reference sequence). The CDR3 loop reads CAWSADRSGPQHF. The CDR3 DNA sequence: TGTGCCTGGAGTGCTGACAGGTCAGGGCCCCAGCATTTT.

The V gene is TRBV5-1, the J gene TRBJ2-5; 7 bases are a match to TRBD2. Germline V gene data show CDR1 as SGHRS and CDR2 as YFSETQ. V trimming: 0 bases; J trimming: 7 bases; junction bases outside the gene matches: 9. This CDR3 contains 15 residues. CDR3 nucleotides: TGCGCCAGCAGCTTGGCGCCTAGCGGATCCAGGACCCAGTACTTC. This sequence encodes CASSLAPSGSRTQYF.

CDR3 region: CASSPRQGIEDTEAFF. The CDR3 coding sequence is TGTGCCAGCTCACCCAGACAGGGTATTGAGGACACTGAAGCTTTCTTT. The chain uses TRBV18 and TRBJ1-1, with TRBD1 matching 7 bases. This CDR3 spans 16 amino acids. Unmatched junction bases numbered 10, after V lost 3 bases and J lost 3 bases. Germline V gives CDR1 KGHSH, CDR2 LQKENI.

The CDR3 DNA is TGTGCCAGCAGCTTATACAGGGTAGGCGAGCAGTTCTTC. Its translation is CASSLYRVGEQFF. The chain links TRBV7-2 to TRBJ2-1, with D perhaps matching TRBD1 (6 bases). Germline values: CDR1 SGHTA, CDR2 FQGNSA. Trimming stripped 2 bases from V and 10 bases from J, with 12 bases between. The CDR3 covers 13 residues.

The table lists this clone with a few counts. The V and J genes are TRBV27 and TRBJ2-1; 7 bases agree with TRBD2. CDR3 length: 14 residues. In germline, CDR1 is MNHEY, CDR2 SMNVEV (reference sequence). With 8 bases clipped from V and 8 bases from J, the junction kept 12 bases outside the gene matches. CDR3 coding DNA: TGTGCCAGCCGGGACTACGGGAGGATCCATGAGCAGTTCTTC. The encoded protein is CASRDYGRIHEQFF.

This chain links TRBV30 with TRBJ1-1; weak D call: TRBD1 (5 bases). Trimming stripped 4 bases from V and 0 bases from J, with 6 bases between. The CDR3 length is 12 residues. CDR1 is GTSNPN, CDR2 SVGIG, per germline (reference sequence). CDR3 nucleotides: TGTGCCTGGAACAGGATGAACACTGAAGCTTTCTTT. Encoded protein: CAWNRMNTEAFF.

There are a few counts of this clone. The chain carries TRBV25-1 and TRBJ2-3, with 11 nucleotides matching TRBD1. Looked up from germline, CDR1 is MGHDK and CDR2 is SYGVNS. This CDR3 is built from 16 residues. J lost 3 bases, V lost 2 bases, and 4 bases had no gene match. The CDR3 nucleotides are TGTGCCAGCAGTGAACCCGGGACAGGGGGAACAGATACGCAGTATTTT. It yields the protein CASSEPGTGGTDTQYF. The full variable domain, with the rest looked up from reference TRBV25-1 and TRBJ2-3, is EADIYQTPRYLVIGTGKKITLECSQTMGHDKMYWYQQDPGMELHLIHYSYGVNSTEKGDLSSESTVSRIRTEHFPLTLESARPSHTSQYLCASSEPGTGGTDTQYFGPGTRLTVL.

The V gene is TRBV7-9, the J gene TRBJ2-3, with TRBD2 matching over 8 bases. Trimming cost V 3 bases and J 9 bases; bases outside gene matches: 11. CDR1 and CDR2 (germline): SEHNR, FQNEAQ (reference sequence). This CDR3 region has 15 residues. CDR3 amino acids: CASSFDSGAGKTQYF. The CDR3 DNA follows: TGTGCCAGCAGCTTTGATAGCGGGGCGGGGAAGACGCAGTATTTT.

This clone was recorded a few times. V and J are TRBV11-1 and TRBJ2-6, with D perhaps TRBD2 (6 bases). The V and J ends lost 5 bases and 0 bases respectively, with 14 bases between them. Germline values: CDR1 SGHAT, CDR2 FQDESV (reference sequence). The length of the CDR3 is 17 residues. In nucleotides, the CDR3 is TGTGCCAGCAGCGGGCGGGACCGAGTCTCTGGGGCCAACGTCCTGACTTTC. The encoded protein is CASSGRDRVSGANVLTF.

V is TRBV10-3 and J is TRBJ1-1; D is unclear. V was trimmed by 5 bases and J by 4 bases, leaving 8 bases between them. Germline assignment: CDR1 ENHRY and CDR2 SYGVKD. The CDR3 extends over 12 amino acids. The CDR3 region is CAISPRGTEAFF. DNA of the CDR3: TGTGCCATCAGTCCCCGGGGCACTGAAGCTTTCTTT.

V and J are TRBV7-6 and TRBJ2-1; 9 bases map to TRBD2. V lost 4 bases to trimming and J lost 0 bases; unmatched junction nucleotides: 1. The CDR3 runs 15 residues. Per germline, CDR1 SGHVS and CDR2 FNYEAQ. In nucleotides, the CDR3 is TGTGCCAGCAGCTCGCGGGAGGGCTCCTACAATGAGCAGTTCTTC. Translated: CASSSREGSYNEQFF. Full variable domain (rest looked up from reference TRBV7-6 and TRBJ2-1): GAGVSQSPRYKVTKRGQDVALRCDPISGHVSLYWYRQALGQGPEFLTYFNYEAQQDKSGLPNDRFSAERPEGSISTLTIQRTEQRDSAMYRCASSSREGSYNEQFFGPGTRLTVL.

This chain connects TRBV9 to TRBJ2-7; 10 bases are shared with TRBD2. The ends lost 0 bases at V and 4 bases at J; junction bases unmatched: 7. Per the germline V gene, CDR1 is SGDLS and CDR2 is YYNGEE. The CDR3 length is 16 residues. The CDR3 sequence: CASSVASLAGVYEQYF. Written as DNA, the CDR3 is TGTGCCAGCAGCGTAGCTAGCCTAGCGGGAGTATACGAGCAGTACTTC.

V and J are TRBV30 and TRBJ1-4; D call uncertain. The ends were cut back, 0 bases at V and 7 bases at J, with 12 bases in the middle. Germline V gives CDR1 GTSNPN, CDR2 SVGIG (reference sequence). The CDR3 sequence is 14 residues long. The CDR3 loop reads CAWSVDAAGEKLFF. DNA of the CDR3: TGTGCCTGGAGTGTAGACGCCGCAGGTGAAAAACTGTTTTTT. Full variable domain (remainder filled in from reference TRBV30 and TRBJ1-4): SQTIHQWPATLVQPVGSPLSLECTVEGTSNPNLYWYRQAAGRGLQLLFYSVGIGQISSEVPQNLSASRPQDRQFILSSKKLLLSDSGFYLCAWSVDAAGEKLFFGSGTQLSVL.

The chain carries TRBV7-8 and TRBJ2-7, with D possibly being TRBD1 (5 bases). The germline V and J ends were trimmed by 5 bases and 0 bases, with 8 bases remaining between them. The germline CDR1 and CDR2 sequences are SGHVS and FQNEAQ. The length of the CDR3 is 13 residues. CDR3: CASSGRGSYEQYF. DNA for the CDR3: TGTGCCAGCAGCGGAAGGGGCTCCTACGAGCAGTACTTC.

The chain recombines TRBV28 with TRBJ2-7; D uncertain. With 3 bases removed from V and 3 bases from J, the gap between germline ends came to 15 bases. The CDR3 is made up of 15 amino acids. Germline CDR1 MDHEN, CDR2 SYDVKM. The CDR3 DNA reads as TGTGCCAGCAGTTTCCCCGACTCCGCCGTCTACGAGCAGTACTTC. This encodes CASSFPDSAVYEQYF.

The chain employs TRBV30 and TRBJ2-3; D is unresolved. The germline gives CDR1 GTSNPN, CDR2 SVGIG (reference sequence). The V end was cut by 5 bases, the J end by 0 bases, with 6 bases between. CDR3 length equals 12 residues. The chain's CDR3 is CAWEHSTDTQYF. CDR3 in DNA: TGTGCCTGGGAACACAGCACAGATACGCAGTATTTT.

The rearrangement links TRBV13 to TRBJ1-2; 8 bases align to TRBD1. Germline V gene data show CDR1 as PRHDT and CDR2 as FYEKMQ (reference sequence). The length of the CDR3 is 15 residues. Trimming took 3 bases from V and 4 from J; bases not matched to a gene: 7. The CDR3 region has the DNA TGTGCCAGCAGCTTCCAAAGGACAGGGCCCTATGGCTACACCTTC. Its protein product is CASSFQRTGPYGYTF.